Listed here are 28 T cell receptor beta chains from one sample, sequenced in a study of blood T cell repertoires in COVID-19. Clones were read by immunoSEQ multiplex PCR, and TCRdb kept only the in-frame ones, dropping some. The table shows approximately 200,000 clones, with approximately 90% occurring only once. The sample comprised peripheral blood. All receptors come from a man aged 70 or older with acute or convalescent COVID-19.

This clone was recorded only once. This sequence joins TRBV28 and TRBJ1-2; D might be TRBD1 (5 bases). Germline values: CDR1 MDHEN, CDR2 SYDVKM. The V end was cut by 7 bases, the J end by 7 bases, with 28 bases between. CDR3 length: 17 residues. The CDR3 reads CASTTSWGGTPEGGYTF. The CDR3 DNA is TGTGCCAGCACTACAAGCTGGGGGGGGACCCCAGAGGGTGGCTACACCTTC.

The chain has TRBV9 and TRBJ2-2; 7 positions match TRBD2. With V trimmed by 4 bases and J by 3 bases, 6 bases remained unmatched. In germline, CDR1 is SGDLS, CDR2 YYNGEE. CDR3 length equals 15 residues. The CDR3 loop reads CASSQAGSDTGELFF. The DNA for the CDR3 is TGTGCCAGCAGCCAAGCGGGATCGGACACCGGGGAGCTGTTTTTT.

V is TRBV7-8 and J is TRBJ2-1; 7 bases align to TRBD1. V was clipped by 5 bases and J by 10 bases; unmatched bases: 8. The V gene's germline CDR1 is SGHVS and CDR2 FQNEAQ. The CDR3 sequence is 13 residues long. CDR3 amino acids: CASSGRRGKEQFF. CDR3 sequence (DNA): TGTGCCAGCAGCGGCCGCAGGGGGAAAGAGCAGTTCTTC.

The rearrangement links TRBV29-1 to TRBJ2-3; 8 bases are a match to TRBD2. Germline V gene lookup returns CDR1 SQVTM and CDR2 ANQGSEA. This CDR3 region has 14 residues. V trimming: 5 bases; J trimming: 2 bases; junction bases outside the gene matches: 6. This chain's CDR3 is CSVTGTSNTDTQYF. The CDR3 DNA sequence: TGCAGCGTTACCGGGACTAGTAACACAGATACGCAGTATTTT.

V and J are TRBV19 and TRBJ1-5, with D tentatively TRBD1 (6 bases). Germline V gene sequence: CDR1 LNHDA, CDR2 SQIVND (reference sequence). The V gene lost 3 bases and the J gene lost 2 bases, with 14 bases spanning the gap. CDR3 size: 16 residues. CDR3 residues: CASSMWAGVRNQPQHF. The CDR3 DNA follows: TGTGCCAGTAGTATGTGGGCAGGGGTGCGCAATCAGCCCCAGCATTTT.

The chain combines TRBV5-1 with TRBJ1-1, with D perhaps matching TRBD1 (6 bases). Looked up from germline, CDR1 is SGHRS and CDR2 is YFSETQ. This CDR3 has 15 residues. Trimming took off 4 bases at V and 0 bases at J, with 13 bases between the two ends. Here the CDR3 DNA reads TGCGCCAGCAGCCCTCGGACAGATTTGAACACTGAAGCTTTCTTT. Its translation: CASSPRTDLNTEAFF.

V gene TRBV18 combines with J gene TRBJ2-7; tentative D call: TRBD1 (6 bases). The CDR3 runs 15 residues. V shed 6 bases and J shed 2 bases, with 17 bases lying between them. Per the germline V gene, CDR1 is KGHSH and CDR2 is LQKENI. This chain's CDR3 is CASSLAGTRTYEQYF. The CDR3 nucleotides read TGTGCCAGCTCGCTTGCCGGGACAAGGACCTACGAGCAGTACTTC.

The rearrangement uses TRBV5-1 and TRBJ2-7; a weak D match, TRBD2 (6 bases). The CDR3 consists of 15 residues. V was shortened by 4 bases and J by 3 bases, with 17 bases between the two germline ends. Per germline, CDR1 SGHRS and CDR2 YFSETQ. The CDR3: CASSGGLTVFYEQYF. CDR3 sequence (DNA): TGCGCCAGCAGCGGCGGACTAACGGTCTTCTACGAGCAGTACTTC.

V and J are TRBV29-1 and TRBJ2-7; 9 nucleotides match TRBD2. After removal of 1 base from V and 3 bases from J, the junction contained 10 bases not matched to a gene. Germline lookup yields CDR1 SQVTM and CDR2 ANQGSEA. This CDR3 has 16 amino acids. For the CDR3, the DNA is TGCAGCGTTGAAGGTGCTAGCGGGACCAGTTACTACGAGCAGTACTTC. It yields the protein CSVEGASGTSYYEQYF.

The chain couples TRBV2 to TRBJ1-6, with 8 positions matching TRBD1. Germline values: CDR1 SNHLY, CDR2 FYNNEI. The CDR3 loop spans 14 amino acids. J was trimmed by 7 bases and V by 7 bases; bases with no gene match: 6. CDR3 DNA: TGTGCCAGCATGTCGACAGGGGACAATTCACCCCTCCACTTT. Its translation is CASMSTGDNSPLHF.

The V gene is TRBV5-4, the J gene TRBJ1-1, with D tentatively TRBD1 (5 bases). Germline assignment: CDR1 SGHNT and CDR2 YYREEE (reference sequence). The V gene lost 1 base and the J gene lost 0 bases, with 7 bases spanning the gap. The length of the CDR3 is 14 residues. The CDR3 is CASSLKGMNTEAFF. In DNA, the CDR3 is TGTGCCAGCAGCTTGAAGGGGATGAACACTGAAGCTTTCTTT.

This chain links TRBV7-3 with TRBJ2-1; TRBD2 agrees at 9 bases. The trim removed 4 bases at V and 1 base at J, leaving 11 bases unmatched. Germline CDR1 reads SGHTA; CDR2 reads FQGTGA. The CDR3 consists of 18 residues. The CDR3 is CASSSLAGGPWSYNEQFF. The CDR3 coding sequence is TGTGCCAGCAGCTCCCTGGCGGGAGGGCCTTGGTCCTACAATGAGCAGTTCTTC.

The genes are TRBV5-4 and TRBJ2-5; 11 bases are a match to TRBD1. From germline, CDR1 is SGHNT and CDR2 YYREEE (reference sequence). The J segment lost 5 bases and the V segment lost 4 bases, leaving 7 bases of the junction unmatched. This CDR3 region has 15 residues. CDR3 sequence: CASSQPGTGGETQYF. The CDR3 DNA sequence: TGTGCCAGCAGCCAACCCGGGACAGGGGGGGAGACCCAGTACTTC.

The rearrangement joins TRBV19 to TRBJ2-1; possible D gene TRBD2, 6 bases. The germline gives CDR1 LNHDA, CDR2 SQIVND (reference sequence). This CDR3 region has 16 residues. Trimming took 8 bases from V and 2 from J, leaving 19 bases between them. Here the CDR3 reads CASSNSGRGAYNEQFF. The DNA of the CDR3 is TGTGCCAGTTCAAATTCCGGGAGAGGGGCCTACAATGAGCAGTTCTTC.

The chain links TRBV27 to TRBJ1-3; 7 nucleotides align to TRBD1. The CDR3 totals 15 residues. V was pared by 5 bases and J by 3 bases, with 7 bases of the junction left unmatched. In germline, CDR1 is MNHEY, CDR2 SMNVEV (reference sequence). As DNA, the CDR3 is TGTGCCAGCAGTACCGGGACAGACCTTGGAAACACCATATATTTT. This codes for CASSTGTDLGNTIYF.

The CDR3 DNA reads TGTGCCAGTGGGACTAGCGGGGGGACCTACGAGCAGTACTTC. This sequence encodes CASGTSGGTYEQYF. The chain recombines TRBV25-1 with TRBJ2-7, with 15 bases identical to TRBD2. V was clipped by 9 bases and J by 2 bases; unmatched bases: 2. The CDR3 spans 14 residues. CDR1 is MGHDK and CDR2 is SYGVNS in the germline V gene.

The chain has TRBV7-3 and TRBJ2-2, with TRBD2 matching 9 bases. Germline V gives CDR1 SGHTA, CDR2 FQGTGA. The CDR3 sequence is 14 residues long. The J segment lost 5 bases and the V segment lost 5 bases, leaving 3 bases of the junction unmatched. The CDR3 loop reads CASSRLAVTGELFF. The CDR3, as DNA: TGTGCCAGCAGCCGACTAGCGGTTACCGGGGAGCTGTTTTTT.

CDR3 coding DNA: TGTGCCACCAGTGACACCGGGACTAGACAGTTCTTC. Its translation: CATSDTGTRQFF. The chain recombines TRBV24-1 with TRBJ2-1; 8 bases are shared with TRBD2. There are 12 residues in the CDR3. Germline CDR1 is KGHDR and CDR2 is SFDVKD. After removal of 4 bases from V and 13 bases from J, the junction contained 5 bases not matched to a gene.

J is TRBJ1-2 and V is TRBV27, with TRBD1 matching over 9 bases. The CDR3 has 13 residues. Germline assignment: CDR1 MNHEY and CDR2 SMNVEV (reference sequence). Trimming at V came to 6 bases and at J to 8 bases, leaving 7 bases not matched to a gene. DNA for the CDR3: TGTGCCAGCAGGGAAACAGGGGGCTGGGGCTACACCTTC. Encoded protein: CASRETGGWGYTF.

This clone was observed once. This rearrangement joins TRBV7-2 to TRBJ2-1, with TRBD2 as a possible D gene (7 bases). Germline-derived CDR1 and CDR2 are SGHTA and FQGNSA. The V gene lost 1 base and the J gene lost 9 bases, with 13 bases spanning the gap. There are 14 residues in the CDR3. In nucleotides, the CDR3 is TGTGCCAGCAGCTTAGGTTCAGGGGAGGGTGAGCAGTTCTTC. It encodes CASSLGSGEGEQFF.

The chain's CDR3 is CASSLTGDSYEQYF. In DNA, the CDR3 is TGTGCCAGCAGCTTGACAGGGGACTCCTACGAGCAGTACTTC. The chain couples TRBV5-6 to TRBJ2-7; 7 bases are a match to TRBD1. The V and J ends lost 1 base and 0 bases, in that order; junction bases with no gene match: 1. CDR1 SGHDT and CDR2 YYEEEE come from the germline V gene. This CDR3 is 14 amino acids long.

This CDR3 is CASSATSGRETQYF. The CDR3 DNA reads as TGTGCCAGCAGCGCCACTAGCGGCCGGGAGACCCAGTACTTC. This rearrangement joins TRBV9 to TRBJ2-5; 8 bases line up with TRBD2. The CDR3 sequence is 14 residues long. Trimming took 3 bases from V and 5 from J; bases not matched to a gene: 6. Germline V lookup: CDR1 SGDLS, CDR2 YYNGEE.

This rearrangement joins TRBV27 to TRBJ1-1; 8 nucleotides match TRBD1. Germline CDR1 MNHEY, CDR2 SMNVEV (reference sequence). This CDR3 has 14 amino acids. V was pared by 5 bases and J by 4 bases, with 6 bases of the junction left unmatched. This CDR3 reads CASSPTGVPTEAFF. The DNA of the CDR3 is TGTGCCAGCAGTCCGACAGGGGTCCCCACTGAAGCTTTCTTT.

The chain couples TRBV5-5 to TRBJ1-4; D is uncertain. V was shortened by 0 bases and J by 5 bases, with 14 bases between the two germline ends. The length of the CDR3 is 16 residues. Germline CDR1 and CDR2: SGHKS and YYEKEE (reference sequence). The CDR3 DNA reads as TGTGCCAGCAGCTTGGCTATCGGCAGCGGGAATGAAAAACTGTTTTTT. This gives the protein CASSLAIGSGNEKLFF.

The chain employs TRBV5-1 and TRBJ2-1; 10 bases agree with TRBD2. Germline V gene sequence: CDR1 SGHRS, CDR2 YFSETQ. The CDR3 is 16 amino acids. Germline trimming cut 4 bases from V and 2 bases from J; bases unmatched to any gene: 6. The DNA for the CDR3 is TGCGCCAGCAGCCCACTAAGCGGGAGGGCCTACAATGAGCAGTTCTTC. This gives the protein CASSPLSGRAYNEQFF.

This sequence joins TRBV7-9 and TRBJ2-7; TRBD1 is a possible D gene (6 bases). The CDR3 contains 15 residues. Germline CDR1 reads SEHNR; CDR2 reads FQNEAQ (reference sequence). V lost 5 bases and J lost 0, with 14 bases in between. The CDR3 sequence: CASSPQGISSYEQYF. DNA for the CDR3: TGTGCCAGCAGCCCCCAGGGGATCAGCTCCTACGAGCAGTACTTC. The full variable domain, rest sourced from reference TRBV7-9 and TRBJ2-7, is DTGVSQNPRHKITKRGQNVTFRCDPISEHNRLYWYRQTLGQGPEFLTYFQNEAQLEKSRLLSDRFSAERPKGSFSTLEIQRTEQGDSAMYLCASSPQGISSYEQYFGPGTRLTVT.

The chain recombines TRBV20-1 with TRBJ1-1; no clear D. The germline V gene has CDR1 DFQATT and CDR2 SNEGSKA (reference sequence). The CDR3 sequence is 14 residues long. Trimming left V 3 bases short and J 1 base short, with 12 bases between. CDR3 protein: CSASMSSGNTEAFF. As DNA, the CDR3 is TGCAGTGCTAGTATGAGCTCCGGGAACACTGAAGCTTTCTTT.

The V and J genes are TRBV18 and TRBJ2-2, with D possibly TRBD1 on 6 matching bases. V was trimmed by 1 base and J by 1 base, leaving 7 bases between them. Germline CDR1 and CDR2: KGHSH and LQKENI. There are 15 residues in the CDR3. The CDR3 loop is CASSPQQGNTGELFF. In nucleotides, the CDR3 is TGTGCCAGCTCACCACAACAGGGGAACACCGGGGAGCTGTTTTTT.